The 17 T cell receptor beta chains reported below all come from one sample, sequenced in a study of OX40 agonist ivuxolimab in advanced cancers. The library was built by means of the immunoSEQ multiplex PCR assay. In its TCRdb copy, this immuneACCESS table keeps in-frame sequences only and misses some clones. Where compared with another copy, unresolved V genes explain less than half of these, and the others have no known cause. The table for this sample lists about 140,000 clones; 90% of them were counted only once. Roughly 1.1% of the sample is taken by the ten largest. This sample comprised CD4+ or CD8+ T cells sorted from blood, obtained in a trial of the OX40 agonist ivuxolimab. All receptors derive from an adult with an advanced solid tumor such as melanoma, head and neck, liver or kidney cancer.

This chain links TRBV6-5 with TRBJ2-7, with unresolved D. CDR1 and CDR2 from the germline V gene are MNHEY and SVGAGI. Trimming took off 5 bases at V and 2 bases at J, with 13 bases between the two ends. The CDR3 extends over 14 amino acids. This CDR3 reads CASSALPGTYEQYF. For the CDR3, the DNA is TGTGCCAGCAGTGCCTTGCCGGGCACCTACGAGCAGTACTTC.

The gene calls are TRBV2 and TRBJ1-1; no reliable D call. V shed 0 bases and J shed 8 bases, with 4 bases lying between them. There are 11 residues in the CDR3. Per the germline V gene, CDR1 is SNHLY and CDR2 is FYNNEI. CDR3 DNA sequence: TGTGCCAGCAGTGAAGCGCTAGAAGCTTTCTTT. Residues: CASSEALEAFF.

The chain carries TRBV5-8 and TRBJ2-5, with a weak D call TRBD2 (6 bases). Germline lookup yields CDR1 SGHTS and CDR2 YDEGEE. This CDR3 is 14 amino acids long. The ends were cut back, 0 bases at V and 5 bases at J, with 11 bases in the middle. Here the CDR3 DNA reads TGTGCCAGCAGCTTGGGGGCAGGGAGGGAGACCCAGTACTTC. Its translation: CASSLGAGRETQYF.

V usage is TRBV5-1 and J usage is TRBJ2-1, with 10 bases aligning to TRBD2. The CDR3 extends over 14 amino acids. Germline CDR1 reads SGHRS; CDR2 reads YFSETQ. J lost 5 bases, V lost 2 bases, and 1 base had no gene match. CDR3 residues: CASSFLAGDNEQFF. Written as DNA, the CDR3 is TGCGCCAGCAGCTTCCTAGCGGGAGACAATGAGCAGTTCTTC. The full variable domain, in which reference TRBV5-1 and TRBJ2-1 provide the parts outside the CDR3, is KAGVTQTPRYLIKTRGQQVTLSCSPISGHRSVSWYQQTPGQGLQFLFEYFSETQRNKGNFPGRFSGRQFSNSRSEMNVSTLELGDSALYLCASSFLAGDNEQFFGPGTRLTVL.

The chain uses TRBV28 and TRBJ1-2; D is possibly TRBD1 (5 bases). Germline V gene sequence: CDR1 MDHEN, CDR2 SYDVKM. This CDR3 spans 17 amino acids. The V end was cut by 5 bases, the J end by 3 bases, with 22 bases between. The CDR3 reads CASSETRSPIGDYGYTF. CDR3 in DNA: TGTGCCAGCAGTGAGACTAGGAGTCCGATAGGGGACTATGGCTACACCTTC.

The genes are TRBV29-1 and TRBJ2-2, with D hard to call. This CDR3 contains 13 residues. Germline CDR1 SQVTM, CDR2 ANQGSEA. Trimming removed 1 base at V and 4 bases at J, with 7 bases between. The CDR3 DNA reads as TGCAGCGTTGAAGCGCGGTTCACCGGGGAGCTGTTTTTT. Translating it yields CSVEARFTGELFF.

The chain employs TRBV27 and TRBJ2-2; D uncertain. Germline-derived CDR1 and CDR2 are MNHEY and SMNVEV (reference sequence). V was clipped by 2 bases and J by 1 base, with 5 bases between them. The CDR3 contains 14 residues. The CDR3 region has the DNA TGTGCCAGCAGTTTAATCGGGAACACCGGGGAGCTGTTTTTT. It translates to CASSLIGNTGELFF.

CDR3 in amino acids: CASSLGQLNYGYTF. CDR3 in DNA: TGCGCCAGCAGCTTGGGACAGCTTAACTATGGCTACACCTTC. The chain links TRBV5-1 to TRBJ1-2, with D possibly matching TRBD1 (5 bases). V was shortened by 0 bases and J by 1 base, with 7 bases between the two germline ends. This CDR3 is 14 amino acids long. The germline gives CDR1 SGHRS, CDR2 YFSETQ.

CDR3 region: CASSLVGDPNEKLFF. CDR3 in DNA: TGTGCCAGCAGCTTGGTAGGGGATCCTAATGAAAAACTGTTTTTT. The rearrangement links TRBV5-4 to TRBJ1-4, with D perhaps matching TRBD1 (5 bases). The CDR3 contains 15 residues. V was pared by 0 bases and J by 3 bases, with 9 bases between. Germline CDR1 reads SGHNT; CDR2 reads YYREEE (reference sequence).

The chain joins TRBV28 to TRBJ1-5, with D possibly matching TRBD1 (5 bases). Looked up from germline, CDR1 is MDHEN and CDR2 is SYDVKM. The V gene lost 5 bases and the J gene lost 3 bases, with 11 bases spanning the gap. The CDR3 is made up of 14 amino acids. CDR3 sequence (DNA): TGTGCCAGCAGTCAGCGACAGATCAATCAGCCCCAGCATTTT. Amino acid sequence: CASSQRQINQPQHF.

J is TRBJ2-6 and V is TRBV5-1; 9 nucleotides agree with TRBD1. The CDR3 length is 16 residues. The trim removed 5 bases at V and 2 bases at J, leaving 5 bases unmatched. The germline gives CDR1 SGHRS, CDR2 YFSETQ. As DNA, the CDR3 is TGCGCCAGCAGACAGGGGGCTAGCGCTGGGGCCAACGTCCTGACTTTC. Translated: CASRQGASAGANVLTF.

CDR3: CASSINTGELFF. CDR3 DNA: TGTGCCAGCAGTATTAACACCGGGGAGCTGTTTTTT. The chain joins TRBV27 to TRBJ2-2; no reliable D call. Per the germline V gene, CDR1 is MNHEY and CDR2 is SMNVEV (reference sequence). CDR3 size: 12 residues. Trimming removed 5 bases from V and 2 bases from J, with 3 bases in between.

This clone was counted a single time. Other DNA sequences in the sample encode the same CDR3. The chain is built from TRBV18 and TRBJ1-1; D unclear. This CDR3 is 13 amino acids long. V dropped 3 bases and J dropped 1 base, with 6 bases sitting between them. Germline CDR1 reads KGHSH; CDR2 reads LQKENI. CDR3 bases: TGTGCCAGCTCACCCAGAGGGAACACTGAAGCTTTCTTT. Amino acid sequence: CASSPRGNTEAFF. Complete variable domain (other parts from reference TRBV18 and TRBJ1-1): NAGVMQNPRHLVRRRGQEARLRCSPMKGHSHVYWYRQLPEEGLKFMVYLQKENIIDESGMPKERFSAEFPKEGPSILRIQQVVRGDSAAYFCASSPRGNTEAFFGQGTRLTVV.

CDR3 DNA: TGTGCCGGGGGGGTAACAGAGAGCTCCTACAATGAGCAGTTCTTC. Translated: CAGGVTESSYNEQFF. V gene TRBV30 combines with J gene TRBJ2-1; 7 bases line up with TRBD2. Germline loops: CDR1 GTSNPN, CDR2 SVGIG (reference sequence). The length of the CDR3 is 15 residues. J was trimmed by 0 bases and V by 8 bases; bases with no gene match: 10.

The V gene is TRBV9, the J gene TRBJ1-1; unclear D gene. This CDR3 comprises 14 residues. Germline CDR1 reads SGDLS; CDR2 reads YYNGEE. Trimming left V 0 bases short and J 4 bases short, with 10 bases between. The CDR3 protein is CASSVGSGSTEAFF. The DNA of the CDR3 is TGTGCCAGCAGCGTAGGGTCGGGGAGCACTGAAGCTTTCTTT.

The V and J genes are TRBV19 and TRBJ1-3; 9 bases fit TRBD1. CDR1 and CDR2 from the germline V gene are LNHDA and SQIVND (reference sequence). V lost 6 bases, J lost 3 bases, and 12 bases stayed unmatched. This CDR3 is 17 amino acids long. Written as DNA, the CDR3 is TGTGCCAGTAGCCCTGGACAGGGGCCTTCAATTGGAAACACCATATATTTT. It translates to CASSPGQGPSIGNTIYF.

In DNA, the CDR3 is TGTGCCAGCAGTTACGACCGGAGAGGGTTAGGAGAGACCCAGTACTTC. Translation gives CASSYDRRGLGETQYF. The rearrangement uses TRBV6-5 and TRBJ2-5; perhaps TRBD2 as D (5 bases). V lost 2 bases, J lost 4 bases, and 17 bases lay in between. CDR1 is MNHEY and CDR2 is SVGAGI in the germline V gene. The CDR3 totals 16 residues.